These 3 T cell receptor beta chains originate from one sample sequenced in a study of Ad26.COV2.S vaccination and SARS-CoV-2 variants. Treatment denoted: 19 received Ad26.COV2.S at low or high dose, single or two shots; 5 received placebo; per-sample allocation not given. Day 63 following the first vaccine or placebo injection was when the samples were taken. The table came from immunoSEQ multiplex PCR; TCRdb's copy has only in-frame clones and leaves some out. The sample comprises about 350,000 clones, about 89% of which are singletons, and about 4.6% rests with the top ten. Material: peripheral blood, obtained in a trial of Ad26.COV2.S vaccine versus placebo. These receptors were obtained from a person between 18 and 65 years old who received the Ad26.COV2.S COVID-19 vaccine or a placebo.

This clone was recorded once. The chain carries TRBV5-6 and TRBJ2-4; 10 bases match TRBD1. The junction had 3 bases not matched to a gene; V was cut back by 0 bases and J by 6 bases. The CDR3 has 15 amino acids. The V gene's germline CDR1 is SGHDT and CDR2 YYEEEE. In DNA form, the CDR3 reads TGTGCCAGCAGCTTGGGCGGGACAGGGGCAAACATTCAGTACTTC. Its protein is CASSLGGTGANIQYF. The full variable domain, with the rest looked up from reference TRBV5-6 and TRBJ2-4, is DAGVTQSPTHLIKTRGQQVTLRCSPKSGHDTVSWYQQALGQGPQFIFQYYEEEERQRGNFPDRFSGHQFPNYSSELNVNALLLGDSALYLCASSLGGTGANIQYFGAGTRLSVL.

The rearrangement joins TRBV9 to TRBJ1-6; no firm D call. The germline V and J ends were trimmed by 3 bases and 5 bases, with 12 bases remaining between them. This CDR3 region has 15 residues. CDR1 and CDR2 from the germline V gene are SGDLS and YYNGEE. CDR3 loop: CASSASTRHNSPLHF. In DNA, the CDR3 is TGTGCCAGCAGCGCTTCGACGAGGCATAATTCACCCCTCCACTTT.

This chain connects TRBV19 to TRBJ1-4; 10 bases line up with TRBD1. The CDR3 covers 13 residues. CDR1 and CDR2 from the germline V gene are LNHDA and SQIVND (reference sequence). V lost 8 bases and J lost 10; bases outside the gene matches: 7. Here the CDR3 DNA reads TGTGCCAGTGAGACAGGGGGCGCGGGAAAACTGTTTTTT. Translating gives CASETGGAGKLFF.